These T cell receptor beta chains were read from a single sample in a study of follicular helper T cells after annual influenza vaccination. Using immunoSEQ multiplex PCR, the repertoire was profiled, and TCRdb retains in-frame clones only, with some absent. The sample lists around 4,300 clones, over 80% occurring once. This sample comprised CXCR5- memory CD4+ T cells sorted from blood, obtained 7 days after influenza vaccination. These receptors came from an adult who received the influenza vaccine. CDR3s include the opening cysteine and the closing phenylalanine or tryptophan. The D gene is left open where the match is weak. Clone size, where shown, is once, few, many, or a class for clones that have expanded.

clone size,V gene,J gene,D gene,CDR3 protein,CDR3 DNA
.,TRBV11-2,TRBJ1-2,.,CASSLSGRVSHPTNYGYTF,TGTGCCAGCAGCTTAAGCGGCAGGGTTTCTCACCCGACTAACTATGGCTACACCTTC
once,TRBV29-1,TRBJ2-1,.,CSVGVRALSSYNEQFF,TGCAGCGTCGGGGTCAGGGCCCTGAGCTCCTACAATGAGCAGTTCTTC
.,TRBV7-9,TRBJ1-1,.,CASSLALNTEAFF,TGTGCCAGCAGCTTAGCCCTCAACACTGAAGCTTTCTTT
.,TRBV5-4,TRBJ2-2,.,CASTLKGSGNTGELFF,TGTGCCAGCACCCTAAAGGGGAGTGGGAACACCGGGGAGCTGTTTTTT
few,TRBV7-3,TRBJ2-5,.,CASKGPLAQYF,TGTGCCAGCAAAGGTCCTCTGGCCCAGTACTTC
.,TRBV11-2,TRBJ1-1,.,CASSLGRGADSMNTEAFF,TGTGCCAGCAGCTTAGGAAGGGGGGCAGACAGCATGAACACTGAAGCTTTCTTT
.,TRBV29-1,TRBJ2-3,.,CSVRRLEINTQYF,TGCAGCGTTCGGAGACTAGAGATAAATACGCAGTATTTT
.,TRBV28,TRBJ2-3,.,CASRGQPDPDTQYF,TGTGCCAGCAGAGGACAGCCGGATCCAGATACGCAGTATTTT
few,TRBV18,TRBJ2-5,.,CASSPLPETQYF,TGTGCCAGCTCACCCCTCCCGGAGACCCAGTACTTC
few,TRBV5-1,TRBJ1-2,.,CASSLDVDYGYTF,TGCGCCAGCAGCTTGGATGTGGACTATGGCTACACCTTC
.,TRBV5-1,TRBJ2-7,.,CASSPSAGRSSYEQYF,TGCGCCAGCAGCCCATCTGCAGGTCGAAGCTCCTACGAGCAGTACTTC
once,TRBV9,TRBJ2-2,TRBD2,CASSVGGGDTGELFF,TGTGCCAGCAGCGTAGGGGGAGGGGACACCGGGGAGCTGTTTTTT
.,TRBV18,TRBJ2-2,TRBD2,CASSPRREGAGELFF,TGTGCCAGCTCACCACGCAGGGAGGGCGCCGGGGAGCTGTTTTTT
.,TRBV7-9,TRBJ2-7,.,CASSFAGSYEQYF,TGTGCCAGCAGCTTTGCAGGCTCCTACGAGCAGTACTTC
.,TRBV4-1,TRBJ2-5,TRBD1,CASSQPWTGRKETQYF,TGCGCCAGCAGCCAACCTTGGACAGGGCGGAAAGAGACCCAGTACTTC
.,TRBV27,TRBJ2-2,TRBD1,CASSFFQGVNTGELFF,TGTGCCAGCAGTTTTTTCCAGGGGGTAAACACCGGGGAGCTGTTTTTT
.,TRBV28,TRBJ2-3,.,CASSLQGTPDTQYF,TGTGCCAGCAGTCTACAGGGTACCCCAGATACGCAGTATTTT
.,TRBV28,TRBJ2-3,.,CASRGTKTTDTQYF,TGTGCCAGCAGGGGGACAAAGACCACAGATACGCAGTATTTT
.,TRBV4-2,TRBJ1-2,.,CASSQERGGFYGYTF,TGTGCCAGCAGCCAAGAAAGGGGGGGATTTTATGGCTACACCTTC
.,TRBV29-1,TRBJ2-5,TRBD2,CSVEGGGAQETQYF,TGCAGCGTGGAGGGCGGGGGGGCCCAAGAGACCCAGTACTTC
.,TRBV5-5,TRBJ2-3,.,CASSQGDTSWGAQYF,TGTGCCAGCAGTCAAGGTGACACGAGTTGGGGGGCGCAGTATTTT
.,TRBV29-1,TRBJ2-1,.,CSAPGTSPLYNEQFF,TGCAGCGCCCCCGGGACCAGTCCATTATACAATGAGCAGTTCTTC
.,TRBV9,TRBJ2-5,.,CASSRTAKETQYF,TGTGCCAGCTCAAGGACAGCGAAAGAGACCCAGTACTTC
.,TRBV2,TRBJ1-5,TRBD1,CASSENYRGRDNQPQHF,TGTGCCAGCAGTGAAAACTACAGGGGTAGGGATAATCAGCCCCAGCATTTT
once,TRBV5-4,TRBJ2-3,.,CASSFGTLEDTQYF,TGTGCCAGCAGCTTCGGGACTTTAGAAGATACGCAGTATTTT
.,TRBV10-3,TRBJ2-5,.,CAISESGGQETQYF,TGTGCCATCAGTGAGTCCGGAGGTCAAGAGACCCAGTACTTC
once,TRBV7-9,TRBJ2-1,.,CASSSFGALSYNEQFF,TGTGCCAGCAGCTCCTTTGGGGCTCTATCCTACAATGAGCAGTTCTTC
.,TRBV2,TRBJ2-2,.,CASQAGARTGELFF,TGTGCCAGCCAGGCGGGGGCTCGCACCGGGGAGCTGTTTTTT
.,TRBV2,TRBJ1-2,.,CASSANSLQNIIYGYTF,TGTGCCAGCAGTGCCAACTCCCTACAAAATATAATCTATGGCTACACCTTC
few,TRBV6-5,TRBJ2-2,.,CASSYSGGPGTGELFF,TGTGCCAGCAGTTACTCGGGGGGGCCGGGTACCGGGGAGCTGTTTTTT
.,TRBV15,TRBJ2-2,.,CATSIKLGGELFF,TGTGCCACCAGCATAAAACTGGGCGGGGAGCTGTTTTTT
.,TRBV5-5,TRBJ1-2,.,CASSLAEGYYGYTF,TGTGCCAGCAGCTTGGCGGAGGGTTACTATGGCTACACCTTC
.,TRBV4-3,TRBJ2-7,TRBD1,CASSQGEMKGAIGFYEQYF,TGCGCCAGCAGCCAAGGGGAAATGAAGGGGGCGATCGGGTTTTACGAGCAGTACTTC
.,TRBV2,TRBJ1-2,.,CASSEGRTGTYGYTF,TGTGCCAGCAGTGAAGGACGAACAGGCACCTATGGCTACACCTTC
.,TRBV19,TRBJ2-2,TRBD2,CASSFLAGGVTGELFF,TGTGCCAGTAGTTTCCTAGCGGGGGGCGTCACCGGGGAGCTGTTTTTT
.,TRBV7-3,TRBJ2-3,.,CASSLYRDTDTQYF,TGTGCCAGCAGTCTATATCGAGACACAGATACGCAGTATTTT
.,TRBV9,TRBJ2-7,.,CASSVSNTLYSYEQYF,TGTGCCAGCAGCGTGTCCAATACACTGTACTCCTACGAGCAGTACTTC
few,TRBV27,TRBJ1-6,TRBD1,CASSFDRGAYNSPLHF,TGTGCCAGCAGTTTCGACAGGGGAGCCTATAATTCACCCCTCCACTTT
.,TRBV7-9,TRBJ2-5,.,CASSLAKQLYGQQETQYF,TGTGCCAGCAGCTTAGCGAAACAGTTGTATGGTCAGCAAGAGACCCAGTACTTC